Listed below are T cell receptor beta chains from one sample, sequenced in a study of cytomegalovirus exposure and HLA in healthy donors. Some clones are missing from TCRdb's copy, which holds only in-frame ones; the method was immunoSEQ multiplex PCR. The sample lists about 110,000 clones, 70% occurring once. Material: PBMCs. These TCRs come from a man aged 30 to 45 in good health and CMV-seropositive. Both conserved end residues are part of each CDR3. The order of the fields is J gene, D gene, clone size, V gene, CDR3 DNA, CDR3 protein. D genes are given only for firm matches. Where a row states a size, it is once, few, many or the class of an expanded clone; other rows omit it.

TRBJ2-5,.,.,TRBV15,TGTGCCACCAGCAGGACTACCGAGACCCAGTACTTC,CATSRTTETQYF
TRBJ2-1,TRBD2,.,TRBV28,TGTGCCAGCAGTTTAGGCGGGAGTCGGGACAATGAGCAGTTCTTC,CASSLGGSRDNEQFF
TRBJ2-1,.,.,TRBV11-3,TGTGCCAGCACCTTCGAGAAGCCCTCCTACAATGAGCAGTTCTTC,CASTFEKPSYNEQFF
TRBJ2-3,TRBD2,once,TRBV10-1,TGCGCCAGCAGTAAGGCGGGGGGGCGCACAGATACGCAGTATTTT,CASSKAGGRTDTQYF
TRBJ2-4,TRBD1,.,TRBV19,TGTGCCAGTAGTACTCCGAGACAGGGGGAGCACTTAGTAGCCAAAAACATTCAGTACTTC,CASSTPRQGEHLVAKNIQYF
TRBJ2-5,TRBD2,.,TRBV30,TGTGCCTGGAGTGGACTAGCGAGATTCTACCAAGAGACCCAGTACTTC,CAWSGLARFYQETQYF
TRBJ2-2,.,once,TRBV5-1,TGCGCCAGCAGTTTGTCTAACAGGGGAGGGAACACCGGGGAGCTGTTTTTT,CASSLSNRGGNTGELFF
TRBJ1-1,.,.,TRBV9,TGTGCCAGCAGTTACAGGGTAAACACTGAAGCTTTCTTT,CASSYRVNTEAFF
TRBJ2-3,.,.,TRBV5-1,TGCGCCAGCTCCGTCGGGACAGATACGCAGTATTTT,CASSVGTDTQYF
TRBJ1-5,.,.,TRBV27,TGTGCCAGCATGGGGGCAGGCAATCAGCCCCAGCATTTT,CASMGAGNQPQHF
TRBJ1-1,.,.,TRBV18,TGTGCCAGCTCACCACCTACAGGGTCCGGTGAAGCTTTCTTT,CASSPPTGSGEAFF
TRBJ1-2,.,.,TRBV30,TGTGCCTGGAGCTTCGGAGAACACTATGGCTACACCTTC,CAWSFGEHYGYTF
TRBJ2-5,TRBD1,.,TRBV30,TGTGCCTGGAGGCCCGGACAGGGGAGAGAGACCCAGTACTTC,CAWRPGQGRETQYF
TRBJ2-5,TRBD2,.,TRBV19,TGTGCCAGTAGTATAGATCTCCTAGCGGGGGTCCAAGAGACCCAGTACTTC,CASSIDLLAGVQETQYF
TRBJ1-1,.,.,TRBV6-5,TGTGCCAGCAGTTACGGTCGGGCTGAAGCTTTCTTT,CASSYGRAEAFF
TRBJ2-7,.,few,TRBV4-2,TGTGCCAGCAGCCAAGATCGACCCCCGGGTACCAACGAGCAGTACTTC,CASSQDRPPGTNEQYF
TRBJ1-2,.,.,TRBV27,TGTGCCAGCAGCCCCTACGGCGGGGGCTACACCTTC,CASSPYGGGYTF
TRBJ1-5,TRBD1,few,TRBV6-1,TGTGCCAGCAGCCCCCGGACAGGGCGTCCGCCCCAGCATTTT,CASSPRTGRPPQHF
TRBJ1-1,TRBD1,.,TRBV19,TGTGCCAGTAGTACCGGACAGGGTTTAACTGAAGCTTTCTTT,CASSTGQGLTEAFF
TRBJ2-2,TRBD1,.,TRBV7-3,TGTGCCAGCAGCCCAAACAGGGGGCAGGGCGGGGAGCTGTTTTTT,CASSPNRGQGGELFF
TRBJ1-1,.,.,TRBV18,TGTGCCAGCTCACCGCGAGTTTCGGCTTTCTTT,CASSPRVSAFF
TRBJ1-1,.,.,TRBV11-2,TGTGCCAGCAGCTTAGGGGCGTTTACTGAAGCTTTCTTT,CASSLGAFTEAFF
TRBJ1-2,.,.,TRBV6-5,TGTGCCAGCAGTTACTCGAATAGAGAGTACACCTTC,CASSYSNREYTF
TRBJ2-3,TRBD2,.,TRBV10-2,TGCGCCAGCAGTGAGTCGGCTCGGACTAGCGGGAGAAGAGGGGATACGCAGTATTTT,CASSESARTSGRRGDTQYF
TRBJ1-1,.,.,TRBV29-1,TGCAGCGTTGAAGGGAGGGCCTACACTGAAGCTTTCTTT,CSVEGRAYTEAFF
TRBJ1-1,TRBD1,.,TRBV27,TGTGCCAGCAGTCTGCGGACAGGGGCCACAAACACTGAAGCTTTCTTT,CASSLRTGATNTEAFF
TRBJ2-5,.,.,TRBV7-9,TGTTCCAGCAGCCTGCAGGAAGAGACCCAGTACTTC,CSSSLQEETQYF
TRBJ1-2,TRBD1,.,TRBV9,TGTGCCAGCAGCGCTCCGGGACAGGTCTATGGCTACACCTTC,CASSAPGQVYGYTF
TRBJ1-2,TRBD1,few,TRBV6-5,TGTGCCAGCAGTTACAGCGGACAGGGCCGCTATGGCTACACCTTC,CASSYSGQGRYGYTF
TRBJ2-3,.,.,TRBV29-1,TGCAGCGTTGAAGGAGGGGGGGCAGGGACCCCGACTAGGGGCACAGATACGCAGTATTTT,CSVEGGGAGTPTRGTDTQYF
TRBJ2-1,.,.,TRBV19,TGTGCCAGTAGTATAGAGACTAGTCCGTGGAATGAGCAGTTCTTC,CASSIETSPWNEQFF
TRBJ1-3,.,.,TRBV19,TGTGCCAGTAGTTATAGAGGGCCTGGAAACACCATATATTTT,CASSYRGPGNTIYF
TRBJ2-3,.,few,TRBV5-4,TGTGCCAGCAGCCCAAGGGACTTCACAGATACGCAGTATTTT,CASSPRDFTDTQYF
TRBJ1-1,.,.,TRBV29-1,TGCAGCGTTTCTACGTCGGCGGACACTGAAGCTTTCTTT,CSVSTSADTEAFF
TRBJ1-3,TRBD1,.,TRBV7-6,TGTGCCAGCAGCATACGGGACAGGGACATCTCTGGAAACACCATATATTTT,CASSIRDRDISGNTIYF
TRBJ2-6,.,.,TRBV25-1,TGTGCCAGCAGTGAATATTTCGCGTACTCTGGGGCCAACGTCCTGACTTTC,CASSEYFAYSGANVLTF
TRBJ1-1,.,.,TRBV28,TGTGCCAGCCCAGGGCGAGGGGGCACTGAAGCTTTCTTT,CASPGRGGTEAFF
TRBJ2-1,.,.,TRBV5-1,TGCGCCAGCAGCTTTCTACAGGCGCCTAATGAGCAGTTCTTC,CASSFLQAPNEQFF
TRBJ2-2,.,.,TRBV11-3,TGTGCCAGCAGCTCCGGGTTTTGGGGGCACGAGGCCGGGGAGCTGTTTTTT,CASSSGFWGHEAGELFF
TRBJ2-6,.,.,TRBV19,TGTGCCAGTAGTTTCAGCTCTGGGGCCAACGTCCTGACTTTC,CASSFSSGANVLTF
TRBJ2-7,.,.,TRBV19,TGTGCCAGTAGTATTGCAGGGTCTACCTACGAGCAGTACTTC,CASSIAGSTYEQYF
TRBJ2-3,TRBD2,.,TRBV4-1,TGCGCCAGCAGCGGAGAAGCGGGAGTAACAGATACGCAGTATTTT,CASSGEAGVTDTQYF
TRBJ2-1,TRBD2,.,TRBV27,TGTGCCAGCACTCCCTCAAGGCTAGCGGGAGTGGCGGGCCGAACCTACAATGAGCAGTTCTTC,CASTPSRLAGVAGRTYNEQFF
TRBJ1-1,TRBD1,.,TRBV5-4,TGTGCCAGCAGCTTAAACAGGGGGAACACTGAAGCTTTCTTT,CASSLNRGNTEAFF
TRBJ2-3,TRBD2,.,TRBV29-1,TGCAGCGTTGAGGGGGGGGGTGCAGATACGCAGTATTTT,CSVEGGGADTQYF
TRBJ2-3,.,.,TRBV19,TGTGCCAGTAACTCACCGGGAAATATTAATACGCAGTATTTT,CASNSPGNINTQYF
TRBJ2-3,TRBD1,.,TRBV2,TGTGCCAGCAGTGGTGGACAGGGCCGGCGGACAGATACGCAGTATTTT,CASSGGQGRRTDTQYF
TRBJ2-5,.,.,TRBV9,TGTGCCAGCAGCGTAGCCCCTAAAGAGACCCAGTACTTC,CASSVAPKETQYF
TRBJ2-2,.,many,TRBV7-3,TGTGCCAGCAGCTTAAGAAAATCGAGCGACACCGGGGAGCTGTTTTTT,CASSLRKSSDTGELFF
TRBJ1-5,.,.,TRBV27,TGTGCCAGCAGTTTATTGTCAGGGGTGGATCAGCCCCAGCATTTT,CASSLLSGVDQPQHF
TRBJ2-4,.,once,TRBV5-1,TGCGCCAGCAGCTTGGCCGGCAGGGAAAACATTCAGTACTTC,CASSLAGRENIQYF